The 21 T cell receptor beta chains given below trace back to one sample, sequenced in a study of T cells in localized non-small cell lung cancer. Sequencing was performed with immunoSEQ multiplex PCR; in TCRdb, only in-frame clones are kept and a portion is missing. In the table there are 1,500 to 2,000 clones, about 19% of which are singletons. This material consisted of normal lung tissue next to the tumor, taken before any cancer treatment. The receptors were sampled from a woman aged 35 to 69 with stage I lung adenocarcinoma.

This chain uses TRBV19 with TRBJ2-2; no reliable D call. Trimming shortened V by 10 bases and J by 4 bases, and 16 bases separated the two germline ends. This CDR3 is 14 amino acids long. Germline V gene lookup returns CDR1 LNHDA and CDR2 SQIVND (reference sequence). The CDR3 loop is CATSRAATTGELFF. In DNA form, the CDR3 reads TGTGCCACCAGTCGGGCAGCAACCACCGGGGAGCTGTTTTTT.

V is TRBV19 and J is TRBJ1-6; TRBD1 matches at 7 bases. The CDR3 extends over 15 amino acids. Trimming cost V 3 bases and J 7 bases; bases outside gene matches: 6. Germline loops: CDR1 LNHDA, CDR2 SQIVND (reference sequence). The CDR3: CASSMVTGRNSPLHF. In DNA, the CDR3 is TGTGCCAGTAGTATGGTGACAGGGCGGAATTCACCCCTCCACTTT.

The V and J genes are TRBV9 and TRBJ1-6, with D perhaps matching TRBD1 (5 bases). CDR1 is SGDLS, CDR2 YYNGEE, per germline. This CDR3 contains 18 residues. Trimming left V 0 bases short and J 0 bases short, with 13 bases between. The CDR3: CASSVEGTVASYNSPLHF. CDR3 DNA: TGTGCCAGCAGCGTAGAAGGGACGGTGGCCTCCTATAATTCACCCCTCCACTTT.

V gene TRBV30 combines with J gene TRBJ1-1; maybe TRBD1 (6 bases). The CDR3 extends over 14 amino acids. Germline-derived CDR1 and CDR2 are GTSNPN and SVGIG (reference sequence). V was cut by 3 bases and J by 2 bases, with 13 bases left in between. Here the CDR3 reads CAWRHRVGNTEAFF. Written as DNA, the CDR3 is TGTGCCTGGAGGCACAGGGTAGGAAACACTGAAGCTTTCTTT. Using reference TRBV30 and TRBJ1-1 for the parts outside the CDR3, the full variable domain is SQTIHQWPATLVQPVGSPLSLECTVEGTSNPNLYWYRQAAGRGLQLLFYSVGIGQISSEVPQNLSASRPQDRQFILSSKKLLLSDSGFYLCAWRHRVGNTEAFFGQGTRLTVV.

This clone is deemed large. The chain employs TRBV19 and TRBJ1-1, with D uncertain. This CDR3 contains 13 residues. The V end lost 1 base, the J end lost 7 bases, and 10 bases lay between the germline ends. Per the germline V gene, CDR1 is LNHDA and CDR2 is SQIVND (reference sequence). Written as DNA, the CDR3 is TGTGCCAGTAGTATAGTCCTCGGCAATGAAGCTTTCTTT. It translates to CASSIVLGNEAFF.

The chain is built from TRBV18 and TRBJ2-2; D is uncertain. V lost 0 bases to trimming and J lost 0 bases, with 8 bases between them. CDR3 length: 16 residues. The germline gives CDR1 KGHSH, CDR2 LQKENI. CDR3 protein: CASSPPLQPNTGELFF. The DNA for the CDR3 is TGTGCCAGCTCACCACCGTTACAGCCGAACACCGGGGAGCTGTTTTTT. Looking up the rest from reference TRBV18 and TRBJ2-2 gives the full variable domain: NAGVMQNPRHLVRRRGQEARLRCSPMKGHSHVYWYRQLPEEGLKFMVYLQKENIIDESGMPKERFSAEFPKEGPSILRIQQVVRGDSAAYFCASSPPLQPNTGELFFGEGSRLTVL.

The chain links TRBV6-8 to TRBJ1-2; D not certain. The length of the CDR3 is 14 residues. The V end was cut by 0 bases, the J end by 4 bases, with 9 bases between. In germline, CDR1 is MNHGY, CDR2 SAAAGT. The CDR3 spells CASSYSGGSYGYTF. The CDR3 DNA reads as TGTGCCAGCAGTTACTCGGGAGGTAGCTATGGCTACACCTTC.

By proportion, this clone is large. The chain is built from TRBV15 and TRBJ1-6; D not certain. Between the trimmed V and J ends, which lost 5 bases and 10 bases, there was a span of 18 bases. The CDR3 is made up of 15 amino acids. CDR1 is LNHNV, CDR2 YYDKDF, per germline (reference sequence). The CDR3 nucleotides read TGTGCCACCAGCGAGAGCAGGACGCAAGGCTCACCCCTCCACTTT. The encoded protein is CATSESRTQGSPLHF.

This clone has more than one count but fewer than ten. V usage is TRBV4-1 and J usage is TRBJ2-2, with a possible D match to TRBD2 (6 bases). Per germline, CDR1 MGHRA and CDR2 YSYEKL. The CDR3 length is 16 residues. V was pared by 0 bases and J by 3 bases, with 11 bases between. Here the CDR3 DNA reads TGCGCCAGCAGCCAAGATTTGCCTAGCGACACCGGGGAGCTGTTTTTT. This codes for CASSQDLPSDTGELFF.

The chain recombines TRBV6-8 with TRBJ1-1; TRBD1 might be the D (6 bases). Germline V gives CDR1 MNHGY, CDR2 SAAAGT. This CDR3 is built from 14 residues. V shed 6 bases and J shed 2 bases, with 13 bases lying between them. For the CDR3, the DNA is TGTGCCAGCAGGTACACAGGGACTAACACTGAAGCTTTCTTT. Protein sequence: CASRYTGTNTEAFF.

The chain recombines TRBV11-3 with TRBJ2-1; 10 bases line up with TRBD2. The CDR3 is made up of 15 amino acids. Looked up from germline, CDR1 is SGHNT and CDR2 is YENEEA. V lost 5 bases, J lost 3 bases, and 4 bases stayed unmatched. The CDR3, as DNA: TGTGCCAGCAGCGTACTAGCGGGGAGCTACAATGAGCAGTTCTTC. Its protein product is CASSVLAGSYNEQFF.

This clone occurred a few times. The V and J genes are TRBV14 and TRBJ1-3; D gene ambiguous. Germline V gives CDR1 SGHDN, CDR2 FVKESK. The CDR3 has 15 residues. The V end was cut by 0 bases, the J end by 2 bases, with 8 bases between. The CDR3 region has the DNA TGTGCCAGCAGCCAAGATCAGTGGGCTGGAAACACCATATATTTT. This gives the protein CASSQDQWAGNTIYF.

This chain connects TRBV23-1 to TRBJ2-3, with 8 bases fitting TRBD2. TRBV23-1 is an ORF for which the function is uncertain. The junction had 12 bases not matched to a gene; V was cut back by 6 bases and J by 4 bases. The CDR3 contains 16 residues. The CDR3 loop reads CASSLPGSGIPDTQYF. In nucleotides, the CDR3 is TGCGCCAGCAGCCTACCGGGTAGCGGGATCCCAGATACGCAGTATTTT.

The gene calls are TRBV5-1 and TRBJ1-3, with TRBD1 matching 10 bases. Trimming at V came to 2 bases and at J to 0 bases, leaving 5 bases not matched to a gene. The V gene's germline CDR1 is SGHRS and CDR2 YFSETQ. The CDR3 runs to 17 residues. The CDR3 region is CASSFSTGGSSGNTIYF. Written as DNA, the CDR3 is TGCGCCAGCAGCTTCTCGACAGGGGGCAGCTCTGGAAACACCATATATTTT.

This chain links TRBV9 with TRBJ1-6, with a tentative D call TRBD1 (5 bases). V gave up 6 bases and J gave up 2 bases, with 12 bases separating them. The CDR3 is made up of 15 amino acids. The germline gives CDR1 SGDLS, CDR2 YYNGEE. This CDR3 reads CASTLGGTYNSPLHF. In DNA form, the CDR3 reads TGTGCCAGCACCCTGGGGGGGACCTATAATTCACCCCTCCACTTT.

There are a few counts of this clone. V gene TRBV5-3 combines with J gene TRBJ1-5; TRBD1 matches 8 bases. TRBV5-3 is known as an ORF, though its function is uncertain. The CDR3 sequence is 16 residues long. The V gene end was trimmed by 0 bases and the J gene end by 3 bases; junction bases not matched to a gene: 5. The CDR3 DNA reads as TGTGCCAGAAGCTTGGAAGGACAGGGCCCCAATCAGCCCCAGCATTTT. Its translation: CARSLEGQGPNQPQHF.

By share, this clone counts as hyperexpanded (1% or more). V is TRBV4-1 and J is TRBJ1-1; no definite D call. V was clipped by 0 bases and J by 7 bases, with 12 bases between them. This CDR3 spans 14 amino acids. Germline assignment: CDR1 MGHRA and CDR2 YSYEKL. CDR3 protein: CASSQDGQPLEAFF. In DNA, the CDR3 is TGCGCCAGCAGCCAAGATGGGCAGCCACTTGAAGCTTTCTTT.

In this sample, this clone is medium-sized. The CDR3 DNA reads TGTGCCAGCAGCCCGACAGGGGAAAACACCATATATTTT. Encoded protein: CASSPTGENTIYF. The chain carries TRBV7-2 and TRBJ1-3; TRBD1 aligns across 8 bases. Germline V lookup: CDR1 SGHTA, CDR2 FQGNSA. V was clipped by 5 bases and J by 6 bases; unmatched bases: 3. The length of the CDR3 is 13 residues.

This clone was counted between two and nine times. V is TRBV9 and J is TRBJ2-7; 9 bases agree with TRBD2. CDR1 and CDR2 from the germline V gene are SGDLS and YYNGEE. The CDR3 contains 15 residues. The V gene end was trimmed by 4 bases and the J gene end by 2 bases; junction bases not matched to a gene: 7. The CDR3 region is CASSLAAGGPYEQYF. The CDR3 DNA sequence: TGTGCCAGCAGCTTAGCAGCGGGGGGTCCCTACGAGCAGTACTTC.

The chain links TRBV19 to TRBJ2-6; the D gene could be TRBD1 or TRBD2 (5 bases each). This CDR3 spans 15 amino acids. Trimming removed 5 bases from V and 0 bases from J, with 8 bases in between. The germline V gene encodes CDR1 LNHDA and CDR2 SQIVND (reference sequence). The CDR3 sequence: CASSWGSSGANVLTF. The CDR3 coding sequence is TGTGCCAGTAGTTGGGGGTCCTCTGGGGCCAACGTCCTGACTTTC.

The chain employs TRBV19 and TRBJ2-4; D uncertain. The CDR3 loop spans 14 amino acids. Trimming removed 2 bases from V and 6 bases from J, with 11 bases in between. In germline, CDR1 is LNHDA, CDR2 SQIVND (reference sequence). In DNA form, the CDR3 reads TGTGCCAGTAGTATACTAGGCGAACGAAACATTCAGTACTTC. Amino acids: CASSILGERNIQYF.